This entry features one T cell receptor beta chain sequence. No antigen is known for it. The germline CDR1 and CDR2 sequences are MDHEN and SYDVKM. This CDR3 is 15 amino acids long. The ends were cut back, 3 bases at V and 5 bases at J, with 14 bases in the middle. Method: immunoSEQ multiplex PCR; TCRdb's copy keeps in-frame clones and lacks some. The top ten hold around 7.9% of the sample, which has around 140,000 clones, 85% seen once. This record belongs to a study of T cell responses to AZD1222 COVID-19 vaccine. Study conclusions and caveats: Increased Spike-specific TCR breadth and depth were observed after two AZD1222 doses. The sample set comprised mostly white British donors with more females, and clonal diversity was possibly underestimated. At baseline, seropositivity was found in only six or seven AZD1222 recipients. A reported finding is that nearly half of spike-specific TCRs target unmutated variant regions.

Here the sequenced sample was peripheral blood, taken 28 days after the second dose of the MenACWY control vaccine. The sequence came from an adult who received the MenACWY meningococcal vaccine as a control. The chain couples TRBV28 to TRBJ1-5; a possible D gene is TRBD1 (5 bases). CDR3 nucleotides: TGTGCCAGCAGTTTGGACATGGGGCCGGATCAGCCCCAGCATTTT. Encoded protein: CASSLDMGPDQPQHF.